The entry below describes one T cell receptor (beta chain). Its specific antigen is unknown. There are no base qualities to consult, and no much larger clone falls within one base. The immunoSEQ platform was used to sequence TCR beta CDR3 regions at survey depth. The QIAamp DNA micro kit was used to extract genomic DNA from every cultured and uncultured CD8+ T cell population. The original pipeline was this. Any sample with under 5,000 productive reads was excluded, and this exclusion removed about 6.5% of the roughly 75 cultures stimulated with HIV peptides. Sequences were trimmed to CDR3 by a MANAFEST web app, and nonproductive sequences, CDR3s under 5 amino acids, and sequences not starting with C or ending with F/W were removed. Clonotypes were classified as antigen-specific only if expansion was observed in at least 2 of 3 replicates versus the no-peptide control at FDR 0.01, only within one epitope family. Specific clonotypes also needed at least fivefold higher frequency than in wells stimulated with peptides from other epitope families. TCRdb retrieved this table from immuneACCESS and kept in-frame rearrangements only. Not all clones are present; in checked studies, unresolved V genes account for under half, and no reason is known for the remainder. V and J calls and clone size come straight from that table; D and trimming were deduced from the DNA. Within this sample are under 6,000 clones, with 64% of them counted one time only. Jointly, the top ten make up roughly 44% of the sample.

These data come from a study of CD8 T cell repertoires and HIV-1 epitope variants (dated by TCRdb to the early 2020s). With respect to the entire study: Twenty-five peptides representing autologous and known Gag and Nef epitope variants were each used to stimulate T cells in separate culture wells. The control conditions were a CMV, EBV and flu peptide pool, the Ebola AY9 epitope as a negative control, and a well with no peptide. Three Gag epitope families and Nef HW9 and YT9 were included among the tested epitopes. T cells were enriched using the EasySep Human T Cell Enrichment Kit and then co-cultured with an equal number of autologous T cell-negative cells acting as antigen-presenting cells. Cultures were maintained for about ten days in IMDM with gentamicin, and half-media changes adding IL-2, IL-7 and IL-15 were performed on days 3 and 7. An aliquot of 1M T cells was saved as an uncultured baseline condition, separate from the 80 to 85 T cell cultures. Running each culture condition in triplicate, except for one peptide done in duplicate, gave a total of 83 T cell cultures.

The EasySep Human CD8+ T Cell Enrichment Kit was used on day 10 to isolate CD8+ T cells from every culture. What the study reported, not specific to this receptor: The Nef KF9 family was recognized by five clonotypes and the HW9 family by one, and no responses to the TAALDMSHF plasma variant were observed. The assay could identify only TCR beta chains and pointed to proliferation in response to antigen, not to T cell function or cytokine profile. Fewer than 10 antigen-specific TCR beta clonotypes were identified, and about 6 of them appeared cross-reactive for autologous or known escape epitope variants.

The receptor comes from a male donor with HIV. Sequenced: cultured CD8+ T cells derived from PBMCs.

The CDR3 reads as follows: CASSGTGGTEAFF. Here is the DNA: TGTGCCAGCAGTGGGACAGGGGGCACTGAAGCTTTCTTT. In this chain, TRBV25-1 is recombined with TRBJ1-1, and 10 junction bases match TRBD1. The junction shows trimming of 4 bases on V and 4 bases on J, and the gene matches do not reach 0 bases of it. For CDR1 and CDR2, the germline V gene lists MGHDK and SYGVNS. The CDR3, from cysteine to phenylalanine, totals 13 residues. The entry retains the CDR3 DNA only, 39 bases that are in frame from base 1.